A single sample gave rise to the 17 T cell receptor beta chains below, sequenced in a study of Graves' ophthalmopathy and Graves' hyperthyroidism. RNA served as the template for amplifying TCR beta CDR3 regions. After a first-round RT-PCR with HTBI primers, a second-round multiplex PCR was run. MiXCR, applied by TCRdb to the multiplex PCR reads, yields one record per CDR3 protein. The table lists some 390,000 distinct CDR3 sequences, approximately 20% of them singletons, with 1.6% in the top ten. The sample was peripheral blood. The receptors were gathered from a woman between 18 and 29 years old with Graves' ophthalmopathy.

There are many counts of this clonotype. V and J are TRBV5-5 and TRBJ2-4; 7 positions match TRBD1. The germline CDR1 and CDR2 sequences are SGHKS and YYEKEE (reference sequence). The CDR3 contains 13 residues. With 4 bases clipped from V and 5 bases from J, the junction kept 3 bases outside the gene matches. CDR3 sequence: CASSRDRENIQYF. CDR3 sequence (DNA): TGTGCCAGCAGCCGTGACAGGGAAAACATTCAGTACTTC.

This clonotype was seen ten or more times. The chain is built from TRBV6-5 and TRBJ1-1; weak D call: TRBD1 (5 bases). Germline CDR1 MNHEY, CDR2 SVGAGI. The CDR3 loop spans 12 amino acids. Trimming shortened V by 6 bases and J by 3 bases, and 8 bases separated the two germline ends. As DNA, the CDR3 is TGTGCCAGCAGGTCCAGGGACACTGAAGCTTTCTTT. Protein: CASRSRDTEAFF.

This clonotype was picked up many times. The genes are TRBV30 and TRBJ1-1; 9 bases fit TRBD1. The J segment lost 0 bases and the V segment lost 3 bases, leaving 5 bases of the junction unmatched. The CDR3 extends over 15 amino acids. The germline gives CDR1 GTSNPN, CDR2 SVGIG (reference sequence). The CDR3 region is CAWSWTGALNTEAFF. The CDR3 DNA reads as TGTGCCTGGAGCTGGACAGGGGCTTTGAACACTGAAGCTTTCTTT.

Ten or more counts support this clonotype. The CDR3 DNA is TGTGCCAGCAGCTCAGCGGGGGGAAAGGAGACCCAGTACTTC. Translation: CASSSAGGKETQYF. The rearrangement uses TRBV7-2 and TRBJ2-5, with 9 bases identical to TRBD2. V was clipped by 4 bases and J by 5 bases; unmatched bases: 5. CDR3 size: 14 residues. Germline CDR1 and CDR2: SGHTA and FQGNSA.

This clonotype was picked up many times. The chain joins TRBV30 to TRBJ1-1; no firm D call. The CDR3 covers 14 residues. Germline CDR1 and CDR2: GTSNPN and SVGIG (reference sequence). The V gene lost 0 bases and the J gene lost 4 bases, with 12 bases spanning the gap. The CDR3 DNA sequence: TGTGCCTGGAGTGTTTCTCCCCTGGGCACTGAAGCTTTCTTT. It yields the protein CAWSVSPLGTEAFF.

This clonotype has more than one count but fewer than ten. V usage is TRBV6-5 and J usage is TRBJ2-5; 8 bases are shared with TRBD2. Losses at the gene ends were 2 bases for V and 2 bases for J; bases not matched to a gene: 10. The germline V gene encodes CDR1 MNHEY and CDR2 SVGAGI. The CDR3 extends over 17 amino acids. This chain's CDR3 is CASSYPGGGPKQETQYF. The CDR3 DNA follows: TGTGCCAGCAGTTACCCCGGGGGGGGGCCGAAACAAGAGACCCAGTACTTC.

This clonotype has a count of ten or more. The CDR3 DNA sequence: TGTGCCAGCCGACGGGGACCTCCTTCACCCCTCCACTTT. Translation gives CASRRGPPSPLHF. The chain is built from TRBV28 and TRBJ1-6, with D possibly being TRBD1 (5 bases). V was shortened by 8 bases and J by 9 bases, with 14 bases between the two germline ends. Germline CDR1 and CDR2: MDHEN and SYDVKM. CDR3 length: 13 residues.

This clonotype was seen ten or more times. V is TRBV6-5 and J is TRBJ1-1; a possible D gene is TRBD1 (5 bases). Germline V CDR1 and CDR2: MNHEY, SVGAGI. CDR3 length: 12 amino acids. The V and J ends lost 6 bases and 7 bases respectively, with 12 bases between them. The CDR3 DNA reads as TGTGCCAGCAGCCGGACCGGGGGTGAAGCTTTCTTT. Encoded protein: CASSRTGGEAFF.

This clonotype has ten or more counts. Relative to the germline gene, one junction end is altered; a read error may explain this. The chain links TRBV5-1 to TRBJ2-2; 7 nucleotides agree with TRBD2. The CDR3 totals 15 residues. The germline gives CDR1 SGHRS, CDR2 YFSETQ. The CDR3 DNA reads TGCGCCAGCAGCCTACCCGGGGGGAACGCCGGGGAGCTGTTTTTT. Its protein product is CASSLPGGNAGELFF.

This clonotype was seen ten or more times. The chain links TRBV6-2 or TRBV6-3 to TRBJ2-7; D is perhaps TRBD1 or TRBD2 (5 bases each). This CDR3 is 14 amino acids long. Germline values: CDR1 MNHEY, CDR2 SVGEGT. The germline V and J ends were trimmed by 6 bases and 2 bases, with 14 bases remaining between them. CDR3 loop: CASSLQKGPYEQYF. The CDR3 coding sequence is TGTGCCAGCAGCCTACAAAAGGGACCCTACGAGCAGTACTTC.

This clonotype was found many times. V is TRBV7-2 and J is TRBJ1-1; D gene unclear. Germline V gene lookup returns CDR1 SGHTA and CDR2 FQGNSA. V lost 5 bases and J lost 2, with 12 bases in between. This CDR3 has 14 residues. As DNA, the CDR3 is TGTGCCAGCAGCCCCGCGCGGATTAACACTGAAGCTTTCTTT. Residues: CASSPARINTEAFF.

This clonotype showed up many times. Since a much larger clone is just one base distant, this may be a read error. The CDR3 nucleotides read TGTGCCAACAGCCCCGGACAGGGGTGGGTTGGAGGAGAGACCCAGTACTTC. This sequence encodes CANSPGQGWVGGETQYF. This chain joins TRBV27 and TRBJ2-5; 9 bases are shared with TRBD1. Trimming took 10 bases from V and 4 from J; bases not matched to a gene: 19. There are 17 residues in the CDR3. Looked up from germline, CDR1 is MNHEY and CDR2 is SMNVEV (reference sequence).

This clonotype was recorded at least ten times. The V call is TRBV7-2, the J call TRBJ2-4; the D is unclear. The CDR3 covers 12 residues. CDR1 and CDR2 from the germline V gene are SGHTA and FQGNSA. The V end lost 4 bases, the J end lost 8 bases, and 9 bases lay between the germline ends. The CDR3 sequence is CASSSVNDIQYF. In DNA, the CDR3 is TGTGCCAGCAGCTCCGTGAATGACATTCAGTACTTC.

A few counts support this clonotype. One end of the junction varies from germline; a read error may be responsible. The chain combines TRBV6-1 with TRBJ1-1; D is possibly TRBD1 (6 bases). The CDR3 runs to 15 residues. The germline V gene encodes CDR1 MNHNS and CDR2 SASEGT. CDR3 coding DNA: TGTGCCAGCAGTGAACCCCAGGGGCTGAACGCTGAAGCTTTCTTT. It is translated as CASSEPQGLNAEAFF.

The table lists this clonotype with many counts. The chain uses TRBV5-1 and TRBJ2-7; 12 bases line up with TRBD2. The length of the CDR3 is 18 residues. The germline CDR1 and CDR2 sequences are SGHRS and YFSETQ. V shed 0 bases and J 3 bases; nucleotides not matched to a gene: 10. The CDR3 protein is CASSLGLAGGWRNYEQYF. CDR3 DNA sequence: TGCGCCAGCAGCTTGGGGCTAGCGGGAGGGTGGAGGAACTACGAGCAGTACTTC.

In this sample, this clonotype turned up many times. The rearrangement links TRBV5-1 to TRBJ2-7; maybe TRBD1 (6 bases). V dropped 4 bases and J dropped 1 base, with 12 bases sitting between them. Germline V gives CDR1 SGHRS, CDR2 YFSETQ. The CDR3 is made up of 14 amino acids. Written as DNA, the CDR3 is TGCGCCAGCAGCCCAGGGGACAATTCCTACGAGCAGTACTTC. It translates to CASSPGDNSYEQYF.

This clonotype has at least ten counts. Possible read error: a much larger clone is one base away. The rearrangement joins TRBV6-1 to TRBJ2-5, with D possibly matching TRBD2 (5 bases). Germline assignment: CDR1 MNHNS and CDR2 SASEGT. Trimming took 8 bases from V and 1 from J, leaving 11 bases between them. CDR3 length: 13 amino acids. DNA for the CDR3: TGTGCCAGCGGGCTCGGGATCCAAGAGACCCAGTACTTC. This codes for CASGLGIQETQYF.